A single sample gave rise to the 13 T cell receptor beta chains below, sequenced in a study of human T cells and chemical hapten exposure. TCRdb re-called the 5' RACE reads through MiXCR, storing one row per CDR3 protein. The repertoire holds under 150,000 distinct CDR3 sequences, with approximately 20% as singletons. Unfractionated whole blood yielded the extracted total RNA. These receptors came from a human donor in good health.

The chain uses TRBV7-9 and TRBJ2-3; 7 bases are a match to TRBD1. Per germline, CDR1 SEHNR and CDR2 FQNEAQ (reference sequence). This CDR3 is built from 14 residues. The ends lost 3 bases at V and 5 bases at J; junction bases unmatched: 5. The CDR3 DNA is TGTGCCAGCAGCTTGGTACAGGGGAGAGATACGCAGTATTTT. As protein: CASSLVQGRDTQYF.

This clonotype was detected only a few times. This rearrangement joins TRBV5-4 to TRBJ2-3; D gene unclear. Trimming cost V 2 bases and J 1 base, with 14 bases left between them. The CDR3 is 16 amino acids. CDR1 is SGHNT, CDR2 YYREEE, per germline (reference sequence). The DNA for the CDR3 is TGTGCCAGCAGCTTCGGTGGCAGCTGGCGCACAGATACGCAGTATTTT. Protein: CASSFGGSWRTDTQYF.

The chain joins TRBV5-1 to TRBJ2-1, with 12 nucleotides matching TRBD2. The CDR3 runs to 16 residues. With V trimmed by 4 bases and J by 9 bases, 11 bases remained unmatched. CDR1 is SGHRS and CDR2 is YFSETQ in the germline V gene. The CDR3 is CASSTPSGRAGGEQFF. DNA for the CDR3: TGCGCCAGCAGCACCCCTAGCGGGAGGGCGGGCGGTGAGCAGTTCTTC.

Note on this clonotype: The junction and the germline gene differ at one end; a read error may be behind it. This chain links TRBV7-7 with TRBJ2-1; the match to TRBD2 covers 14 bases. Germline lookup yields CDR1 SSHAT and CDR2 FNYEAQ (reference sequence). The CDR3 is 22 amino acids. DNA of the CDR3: TGTGCTAGCAGCTCGAACCCTAACAGACTAGCGGGAGGGACCCCAATTTACAATGAGCAGTTCTTC. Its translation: CASSSNPNRLAGGTPIYNEQFF.

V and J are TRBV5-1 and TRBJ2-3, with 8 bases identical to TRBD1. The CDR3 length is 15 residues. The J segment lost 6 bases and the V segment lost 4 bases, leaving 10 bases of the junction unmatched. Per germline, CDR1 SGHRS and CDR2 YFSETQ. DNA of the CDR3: TGCGCCAGCAGCCCACTCCCAGGGGGCGATGATACGCAGTATTTT. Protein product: CASSPLPGGDDTQYF. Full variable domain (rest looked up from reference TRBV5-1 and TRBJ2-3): KAGVTQTPRYLIKTRGQQVTLSCSPISGHRSVSWYQQTPGQGLQFLFEYFSETQRNKGNFPGRFSGRQFSNSRSEMNVSTLELGDSALYLCASSPLPGGDDTQYFGPGTRLTVL.

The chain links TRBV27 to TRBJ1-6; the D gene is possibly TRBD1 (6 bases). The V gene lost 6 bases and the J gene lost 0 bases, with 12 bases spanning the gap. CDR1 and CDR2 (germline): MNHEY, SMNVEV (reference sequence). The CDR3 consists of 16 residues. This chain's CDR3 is CASSRDKSSYNSPLHF. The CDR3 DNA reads TGTGCCAGCAGCCGGGACAAGAGCTCCTATAATTCACCCCTCCACTTT.

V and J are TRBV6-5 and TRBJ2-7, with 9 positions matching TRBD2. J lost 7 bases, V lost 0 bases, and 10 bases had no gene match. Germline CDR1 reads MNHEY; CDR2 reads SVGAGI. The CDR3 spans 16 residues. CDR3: CASSYSSASGKEEQYF. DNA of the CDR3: TGTGCCAGCAGTTACTCGAGCGCTAGCGGGAAGGAGGAGCAGTACTTC.

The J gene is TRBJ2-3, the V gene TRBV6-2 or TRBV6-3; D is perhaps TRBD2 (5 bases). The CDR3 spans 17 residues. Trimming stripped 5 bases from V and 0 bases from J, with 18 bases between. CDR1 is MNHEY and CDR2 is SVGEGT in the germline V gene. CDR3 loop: CASSPQGSGYSTDTQYF. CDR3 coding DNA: TGTGCCAGCAGTCCTCAAGGGAGCGGCTATAGCACAGATACGCAGTATTTT.

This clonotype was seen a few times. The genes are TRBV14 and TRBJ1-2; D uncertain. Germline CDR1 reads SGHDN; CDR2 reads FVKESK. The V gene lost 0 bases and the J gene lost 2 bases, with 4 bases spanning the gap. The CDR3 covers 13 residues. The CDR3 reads CASSQDLNYGYTF. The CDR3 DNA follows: TGTGCCAGCAGCCAAGATTTGAACTATGGCTACACCTTC.

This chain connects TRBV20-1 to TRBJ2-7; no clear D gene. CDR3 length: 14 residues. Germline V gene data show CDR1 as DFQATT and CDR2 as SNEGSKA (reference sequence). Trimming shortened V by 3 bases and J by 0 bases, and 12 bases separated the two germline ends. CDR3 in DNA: TGCAGTGCTAGTGGATTCCAGTTCTCCTACGAGCAGTACTTC. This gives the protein CSASGFQFSYEQYF.

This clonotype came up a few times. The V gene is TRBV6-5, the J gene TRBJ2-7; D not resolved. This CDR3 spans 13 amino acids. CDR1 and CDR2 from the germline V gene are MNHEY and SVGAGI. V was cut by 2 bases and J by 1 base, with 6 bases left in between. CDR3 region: CASSYGESYEQYF. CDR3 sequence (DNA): TGTGCCAGCAGTTACGGGGAATCCTACGAGCAGTACTTC.

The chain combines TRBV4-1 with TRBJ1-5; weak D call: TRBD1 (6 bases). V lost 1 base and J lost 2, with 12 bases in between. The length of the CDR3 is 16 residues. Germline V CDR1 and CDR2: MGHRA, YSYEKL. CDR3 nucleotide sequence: TGCGCCAGCAGCCAAGTCCTCGGGGGGCGCAATCAGCCCCAGCATTTT. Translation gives CASSQVLGGRNQPQHF.

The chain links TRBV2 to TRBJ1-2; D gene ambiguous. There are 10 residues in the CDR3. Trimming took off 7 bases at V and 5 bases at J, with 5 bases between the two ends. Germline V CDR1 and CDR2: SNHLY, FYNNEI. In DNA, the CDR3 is TGTGCCAGCACCGGTTATGGCTACACCTTC. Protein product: CASTGYGYTF.